The T cell receptor beta chain described here comes from a study of OX40 agonist ivuxolimab in advanced cancers. Looked up from germline, CDR1 is LGHNA and CDR2 is YSLEER. The CDR3 consists of 14 residues. V shed 4 bases and J 4 bases; nucleotides not matched to a gene: 6. TCRdb's copy holds only in-frame clones and misses some; the assay was immunoSEQ multiplex PCR. The table lists about 28,000 clones, approximately 80% of them singletons, with more than 9.5% in the top ten. This specimen was CD4+ or CD8+ T cells sorted from blood, taken in a trial of the OX40 agonist ivuxolimab. This TCR was sampled from an adult with an advanced solid tumor such as melanoma, head and neck, liver or kidney cancer. The chain employs TRBV4-3 and TRBJ1-2, with TRBD1 matching over 7 bases. The CDR3 DNA reads as TGCGCCAGCAGCCCCGACAGGGACGGCTATGGCTACACCTTC. This gives the protein CASSPDRDGYGYTF.